Presented here are 28 T cell receptor beta chains from one specimen sequenced in a study of cytomegalovirus exposure and HLA in healthy donors. Primers included in the PCR were 60 Vbeta and 13 Jbeta primers. This table comes from immunoSEQ multiplex PCR, and its TCRdb copy is limited to in-frame clones, with some not included. The sample holds approximately 150,000 clones, approximately 84% seen once. Sequenced input: PBMCs. Receptor source: a girl between 5 and 17 years old in good health and CMV-seropositive.

The rearrangement links TRBV7-9 to TRBJ1-4; 7 bases match TRBD1. CDR1 and CDR2 from the germline V gene are SEHNR and FQNEAQ (reference sequence). With 1 base clipped from V and 3 bases from J, the junction kept 2 bases outside the gene matches. The CDR3 is 15 residues long. The CDR3, as DNA: TGTGCCAGCAGCTTAGGCAGGGGGGCTAATGAAAAACTGTTTTTT. Encoded protein: CASSLGRGANEKLFF.

In this sample, this clone turned up a few times. V usage is TRBV6-5 and J usage is TRBJ1-2; 10 bases map to TRBD1. The J segment lost 6 bases and the V segment lost 0 bases, leaving 7 bases of the junction unmatched. This CDR3 is 16 amino acids long. CDR1 is MNHEY and CDR2 is SVGAGI in the germline V gene. The CDR3 is CASSYSTGQGNHGYTF. In DNA, the CDR3 is TGTGCCAGCAGTTACTCGACGGGACAGGGGAACCATGGCTACACCTTC.

The rearrangement links TRBV7-2 to TRBJ2-2, with TRBD1 as a possible D gene (6 bases). This CDR3 comprises 16 residues. Germline V gives CDR1 SGHTA, CDR2 FQGNSA. V was clipped by 5 bases and J by 3 bases, with 16 bases between them. CDR3 nucleotide sequence: TGTGCCAGCAGCCCGGCCGGCAGGGGTGACACCGGGGAGCTGTTTTTT. Its protein product is CASSPAGRGDTGELFF.

The chain has TRBV19 and TRBJ2-7; TRBD1 agrees at 9 bases. The germline V gene encodes CDR1 LNHDA and CDR2 SQIVND (reference sequence). V lost 5 bases, J lost 0 bases, and 2 bases stayed unmatched. The length of the CDR3 is 14 residues. The CDR3 DNA is TGTGCCAGTAGTGGGACAGGGAGCTCCTACGAGCAGTACTTC. Protein: CASSGTGSSYEQYF.

V and J are TRBV10-2 and TRBJ2-3; 7 nucleotides line up with TRBD2. With 6 bases clipped from V and 3 bases from J, the junction kept 6 bases outside the gene matches. Germline-derived CDR1 and CDR2 are WSHSY and SAAADI. This CDR3 has 14 amino acids. DNA of the CDR3: TGCGCCAGCAGCCGCGGGGGTGATACAGATACGCAGTATTTT. This translates into CASSRGGDTDTQYF.

The gene calls are TRBV27 and TRBJ1-5, with no clear D. This CDR3 comprises 17 residues. Germline V gives CDR1 MNHEY, CDR2 SMNVEV (reference sequence). Trimming shortened V by 0 bases and J by 5 bases, and 17 bases separated the two germline ends. CDR3 bases: TGTGCCAGCAGTTTATCGGGTGCGTGGTTTCAGGATCAGCCCCAGCATTTT. Its protein is CASSLSGAWFQDQPQHF.

This chain links TRBV4-1 with TRBJ2-7; 7 bases match TRBD1. J gave up 3 bases and V 3 bases, and 2 bases lay outside the gene matches. CDR1 and CDR2 (germline): MGHRA, YSYEKL. This CDR3 has 13 residues. The CDR3 DNA is TGCGCCAGCAGCCAGAACAGGGGCTACGAGCAGTACTTC. Its protein product is CASSQNRGYEQYF.

The chain carries TRBV19 and TRBJ2-1; 14 nucleotides match TRBD2. In germline, CDR1 is LNHDA, CDR2 SQIVND (reference sequence). With V trimmed by 3 bases and J by 7 bases, 8 bases remained unmatched. This CDR3 comprises 17 residues. The CDR3 nucleotides are TGTGCCAGTAGTATCCGACTAGCGGGGGGGATGGGGAATGAGCAGTTCTTC. It encodes CASSIRLAGGMGNEQFF.

V gene TRBV5-8 combines with J gene TRBJ2-2; 11 bases agree with TRBD2. Germline V lookup: CDR1 SGHTS, CDR2 YDEGEE. V gave up 2 bases and J gave up 4 bases; unmatched junction bases: 1. CDR3 size: 15 residues. The CDR3 DNA is TGTGCCAGCAGCTTTACTAGCGGGGGCACCGGGGAGCTGTTTTTT. Its protein product is CASSFTSGGTGELFF.

J is TRBJ1-1 and V is TRBV29-1; TRBD1 agrees at 12 bases. Germline assignment: CDR1 SQVTM and CDR2 ANQGSEA. CDR3 length: 18 residues. Trimming removed 6 bases from V and 6 bases from J; junction bases left unmatched: 20. Written as DNA, the CDR3 is TGCAGCGTCCCTGGAGGGACAGGGGGCTTTTTGAGTGTTCCTGAAGCTTTCTTT. Its translation is CSVPGGTGGFLSVPEAFF.

This clone was seen a handful of times. The chain combines TRBV6-5 with TRBJ1-1; D is uncertain. Deletions cut 0 bases from V and 1 base from J, with 9 bases between. The CDR3 has 15 amino acids. Germline lookup yields CDR1 MNHEY and CDR2 SVGAGI. Here the CDR3 DNA reads TGTGCCAGCAGTTACTCTGCAGGAGGGAACACTGAAGCTTTCTTT. The encoded protein is CASSYSAGGNTEAFF.

The J gene is TRBJ2-3, the V gene TRBV15, with 10 bases lining up with TRBD2. CDR1 is LNHNV and CDR2 is YYDKDF in the germline V gene (reference sequence). This CDR3 is built from 19 residues. Unmatched junction bases numbered 9, after V lost 0 bases and J lost 0 bases. CDR3 amino acids: CATSRDGWTSGRSTDTQYF. The CDR3 DNA is TGTGCCACCAGCAGAGATGGTTGGACTAGCGGACGCAGCACAGATACGCAGTATTTT.

This clone showed up just a few times. V gene TRBV7-2 combines with J gene TRBJ1-1; a weak D match, TRBD1 (6 bases). The CDR3 is 14 residues long. The germline V and J ends were trimmed by 1 base and 8 bases, with 14 bases remaining between them. Germline V lookup: CDR1 SGHTA, CDR2 FQGNSA. The CDR3 DNA reads TGTGCCAGCAGCTTAGTGGGTGGGGGCCCCGAAGCTTTCTTT. Translated: CASSLVGGGPEAFF.

The chain is built from TRBV11-2 and TRBJ2-3, with 9 bases lining up with TRBD2. The CDR3 has 16 amino acids. V shed 5 bases, J shed 6 bases, and the junction held 12 bases outside the gene matches. Germline CDR1 is SGHAT and CDR2 is FQNNGV. CDR3 loop: CASSVGGQRGVDTQYF. The CDR3 coding sequence is TGTGCCAGCAGCGTTGGGGGTCAGCGGGGGGTGGATACGCAGTATTTT.

V and J are TRBV6-5 and TRBJ2-2, with 8 bases that match TRBD1. Germline trimming cut 2 bases from V and 4 bases from J; bases unmatched to any gene: 3. This CDR3 contains 15 residues. Germline-derived CDR1 and CDR2 are MNHEY and SVGAGI. The CDR3, as DNA: TGTGCCAGCAGTTACGAGACAGGGGTCACCGGGGAGCTGTTTTTT. Its protein is CASSYETGVTGELFF.

The CDR3 DNA sequence: TGTGCCAGCAGCCTCGGGACTAGCGGGGGGCCGACGGGCACCGGGGAGCTGTTTTTT. It encodes CASSLGTSGGPTGTGELFF. The chain joins TRBV5-4 to TRBJ2-2; 15 bases map to TRBD2. V trimming: 4 bases; J trimming: 4 bases; junction bases outside the gene matches: 11. The CDR3 has 19 amino acids. Germline CDR1 reads SGHNT; CDR2 reads YYREEE (reference sequence). The full variable domain, completed using reference TRBV5-4 and TRBJ2-2, is ETGVTQSPTHLIKTRGQQVTLRCSSQSGHNTVSWYQQALGQGPQFIFQYYREEENGRGNFPPRFSGLQFPNYSSELNVNALELDDSALYLCASSLGTSGGPTGTGELFFGEGSRLTVL.

In nucleotides, the CDR3 is TGCGCCAGCAGCCGGACAGGGGATAGCAATCAGCCCCAGCATTTT. Its protein is CASSRTGDSNQPQHF. The chain links TRBV5-1 to TRBJ1-5, with TRBD1 matching 9 bases. The CDR3 sequence is 15 residues long. CDR1 is SGHRS, CDR2 YFSETQ, per germline. The ends lost 4 bases at V and 0 bases at J; junction bases unmatched: 2.

This chain joins TRBV6-1 and TRBJ2-7, with 10 positions matching TRBD1. This CDR3 comprises 14 residues. CDR1 MNHNS and CDR2 SASEGT come from the germline V gene. J gave up 1 base and V 8 bases, and 5 bases lay outside the gene matches. CDR3 region: CASGRTGGSYEQYF. The CDR3 DNA reads as TGTGCCAGCGGTAGGACAGGGGGATCCTACGAGCAGTACTTC.

This clone has only one observation. The chain combines TRBV5-1 with TRBJ1-4, with D tentatively TRBD1 (6 bases). V dropped 1 base and J dropped 6 bases, with 13 bases sitting between them. Germline CDR1 reads SGHRS; CDR2 reads YFSETQ. CDR3 length: 15 amino acids. The CDR3 region has the DNA TGCGCCAGCAGCTTGCGAACAGGGATGTATGAAAAACTGTTTTTT. Its translation is CASSLRTGMYEKLFF.

The chain is built from TRBV7-8 and TRBJ2-3; TRBD1 aligns across 9 bases. Looked up from germline, CDR1 is SGHVS and CDR2 is FQNEAQ. V was clipped by 4 bases and J by 1 base; unmatched bases: 0. The CDR3 runs to 14 residues. This CDR3 is CASSWTGGTDTQYF. In nucleotides, the CDR3 is TGTGCCAGCAGCTGGACAGGGGGCACAGATACGCAGTATTTT.

V and J are TRBV6-1 and TRBJ2-7; 12 nucleotides match TRBD1. V trimming: 7 bases; J trimming: 6 bases; junction bases outside the gene matches: 7. Germline CDR1 and CDR2: MNHNS and SASEGT. There are 14 residues in the CDR3. DNA for the CDR3: TGTGCCAGCACCCCGGGACAGGGGGCTTTCGAGCAGTACTTC. This translates into CASTPGQGAFEQYF.

The chain has TRBV27 and TRBJ2-2, with 7 positions matching TRBD1. This CDR3 is built from 16 residues. Unmatched junction bases numbered 7, after V lost 3 bases and J lost 3 bases. The V gene's germline CDR1 is MNHEY and CDR2 SMNVEV (reference sequence). The DNA of the CDR3 is TGTGCCAGCAGTTTTGCTACGGGACAGTACACCGGGGAGCTGTTTTTT. Its protein is CASSFATGQYTGELFF.

V is TRBV7-8 and J is TRBJ2-7; D not certain. The CDR3 totals 12 residues. Trimming shortened V by 3 bases and J by 6 bases, and 9 bases separated the two germline ends. Germline V gene sequence: CDR1 SGHVS, CDR2 FQNEAQ. CDR3 region: CASSFKTLEQYF. CDR3 bases: TGTGCCAGCAGCTTCAAGACTCTCGAGCAGTACTTC.

The chain joins TRBV7-9 to TRBJ1-3, with TRBD1 matching over 8 bases. Germline-derived CDR1 and CDR2 are SEHNR and FQNEAQ (reference sequence). Trimming removed 5 bases from V and 2 bases from J; junction bases left unmatched: 11. This CDR3 has 17 residues. The DNA for the CDR3 is TGTGCCAGCAGCCCCCCGGACAGGGTCCCGGCTGGAAACACCATATATTTT. It translates to CASSPPDRVPAGNTIYF.

This rearrangement joins TRBV21-1 to TRBJ1-2. TRBV21-1 is shown as a pseudogene. CDR3 length: 13 amino acids. The CDR3 sequence: CASSGRGGYGYTF. The CDR3, as DNA: TGTGCCAGCAGCGGGCGGGGAGGCTATGGCTACACCTTC.

The J gene is TRBJ2-1, the V gene TRBV6-6; 9 bases agree with TRBD2. V shed 7 bases and J 8 bases; nucleotides not matched to a gene: 15. The CDR3 extends over 16 amino acids. Germline CDR1 is MNHNY and CDR2 is SVGAGI (reference sequence). DNA of the CDR3: TGTGCCAGCATCCCGACGTTGGCGGGGGGGTCCTATGAGCAGTTCTTC. It codes for CASIPTLAGGSYEQFF.

The chain has TRBV5-1 and TRBJ1-4, with 7 bases aligning to TRBD1. V dropped 8 bases and J dropped 4; count of bases not matched to a gene: 23. The CDR3 extends over 19 amino acids. CDR1 is SGHRS, CDR2 YFSETQ, per germline. CDR3: CARLPDSLDRAGLNEKLFF. The CDR3 DNA reads TGCGCCAGACTGCCGGACTCCCTTGACAGGGCAGGGCTTAATGAAAAACTGTTTTTT.

This chain uses TRBV2 with TRBJ1-1; D might be TRBD1 (5 bases). V lost 4 bases and J 2 bases, leaving 11 bases between the germline ends. The CDR3 spans 14 residues. Looked up from germline, CDR1 is SNHLY and CDR2 is FYNNEI. The CDR3 DNA follows: TGTGCCAGCAGTGCGGGGGTAGGAAACACTGAAGCTTTCTTT. Its protein product is CASSAGVGNTEAFF.